The 28 T cell receptor beta chains given below trace back to one sample, sequenced in a study of radiotherapy plus CTLA-4 blockade in lung cancer. Clones were sequenced by immunoSEQ multiplex PCR, and TCRdb holds only the in-frame ones, with some missing. The sample consists of over a thousand clones, 85% to 90% of them appearing once. Sample: tumor tissue, taken from a patient treated with radiotherapy plus ipilimumab. The source is a human donor with non-small cell lung cancer who had a complete response to radiotherapy plus ipilimumab.

This chain joins TRBV27 and TRBJ2-3; D remains unclear. The CDR3 is 13 amino acids. Germline CDR1 MNHEY, CDR2 SMNVEV (reference sequence). The ends were cut back, 3 bases at V and 1 base at J, with 5 bases in the middle. CDR3 nucleotide sequence: TGTGCCAGCAGTTTTCTCGGCACAGATACGCAGTATTTT. It is translated as CASSFLGTDTQYF.

The chain employs TRBV19 and TRBJ2-5; 8 positions agree with TRBD2. The junction had 8 bases not matched to a gene; V was cut back by 3 bases and J by 5 bases. The CDR3 has 15 amino acids. The germline V gene has CDR1 LNHDA and CDR2 SQIVND (reference sequence). The CDR3 DNA sequence: TGTGCCAGTAGTATGGCTGGCGGGAGGAGCGAGACCCAGTACTTC. Its protein product is CASSMAGGRSETQYF.

The chain links TRBV20-1 to TRBJ1-2; D is possibly TRBD1 (6 bases). Trimming cost V 6 bases and J 9 bases, with 14 bases left between them. Germline-derived CDR1 and CDR2 are DFQATT and SNEGSKA (reference sequence). This CDR3 spans 11 amino acids. The CDR3, as DNA: TGCAGTGCCCCCGAGGGGGTCAGCTACACCTTC. It specifies CSAPEGVSYTF.

Note on this clone: Additional DNA sequences in this sample encode the identical CDR3. The V gene is TRBV7-2, the J gene TRBJ2-5; D is tentatively TRBD1 or TRBD2 (5 bases each). This CDR3 is built from 13 residues. In germline, CDR1 is SGHTA, CDR2 FQGNSA. The V and J ends lost 5 bases and 5 bases respectively, with 12 bases between them. CDR3 in amino acids: CASSGGMRETQYF. The CDR3 DNA sequence: TGTGCCAGCAGCGGGGGTATGAGGGAGACCCAGTACTTC.

The chain recombines TRBV18 with TRBJ1-2; unclear D gene. This CDR3 is built from 15 residues. The germline V gene encodes CDR1 KGHSH and CDR2 LQKENI. V was trimmed by 0 bases and J by 2 bases, leaving 10 bases between them. This CDR3 is CASSPPGIPNYGYTF. CDR3 DNA: TGTGCCAGCTCACCACCAGGGATACCCAACTATGGCTACACCTTC.

V usage is TRBV10-1 and J usage is TRBJ2-1, with 8 bases aligning to TRBD1. The CDR3 contains 16 residues. With 6 bases clipped from V and 7 bases from J, the junction kept 14 bases outside the gene matches. Germline V lookup: CDR1 WNHNN, CDR2 SYGVQD (reference sequence). For the CDR3, the DNA is TGCGCCAGCAGGCCCCTCGGGCGGGACAGGAGGAATGAGCAGTTCTTC. Translation gives CASRPLGRDRRNEQFF.

The chain is built from TRBV7-9 and TRBJ2-7, with unresolved D. There are 17 residues in the CDR3. Germline V gives CDR1 SEHNR, CDR2 FQNEAQ (reference sequence). Trimming stripped 4 bases from V and 1 base from J, with 20 bases between. The CDR3 spells CASSSTYIGRISYEQYF. The CDR3 region has the DNA TGTGCCAGCAGCTCAACGTATATAGGGCGGATTTCCTACGAGCAGTACTTC.

This sequence joins TRBV30 and TRBJ1-2; no clear D gene. The length of the CDR3 is 11 residues. Trimming left V 0 bases short and J 8 bases short, with 7 bases between. Germline CDR1 GTSNPN, CDR2 SVGIG (reference sequence). CDR3 sequence (DNA): TGTGCCTGGAGTGTAACGGGCGGCTACACCTTC. Protein: CAWSVTGGYTF.

In this sample, this clone turned up a few times. The chain carries TRBV10-3 and TRBJ2-2, with no clear D. The CDR3 covers 15 residues. The V end was cut by 2 bases, the J end by 2 bases, with 9 bases between. From germline, CDR1 is ENHRY and CDR2 SYGVKD. CDR3: CAISERSLNTGELFF. Here the CDR3 DNA reads TGTGCCATCAGTGAGCGAAGTTTAAACACCGGGGAGCTGTTTTTT.

V is TRBV19 and J is TRBJ2-2; tentative D call: TRBD1 (5 bases). The CDR3 is made up of 16 amino acids. Germline V gives CDR1 LNHDA, CDR2 SQIVND (reference sequence). V was pared by 10 bases and J by 5 bases, with 23 bases between. The CDR3 DNA reads as TGTGCCACCTCCTCCATGGGGCCCCCCCGTACCGGGGAGCTGTTTTTT. The encoded protein is CATSSMGPPRTGELFF.

This sequence joins TRBV12-5 and TRBJ2-7, with D uncertain. The V end lost 1 base, the J end lost 5 bases, and 21 bases lay between the germline ends. CDR1 is LGHNT and CDR2 is FRNRAP in the germline V gene. The CDR3 spans 17 residues. The CDR3 sequence: CASGLGGEIFPWDEQYV. CDR3 sequence (DNA): TGTGCTAGTGGTTTGGGTGGTGAGATTTTCCCTTGGGACGAGCAGTACGTC.

The rearrangement uses TRBV10-1 and TRBJ1-5; tentative D call: TRBD1 (5 bases). The germline V gene encodes CDR1 WNHNN and CDR2 SYGVQD (reference sequence). Deletions cut 4 bases from V and 9 bases from J, with 13 bases between. This CDR3 contains 13 residues. CDR3 coding DNA: TGCGCCAGCAGTGCCCTCCGGGACGGGCCCCAGCATTTT. Encoded protein: CASSALRDGPQHF.

This clone was recorded once. The chain employs TRBV7-9 and TRBJ2-3, with 10 bases identical to TRBD2. From germline, CDR1 is SEHNR and CDR2 FQNEAQ (reference sequence). Unmatched junction bases numbered 9, after V lost 8 bases and J lost 4 bases. This CDR3 comprises 15 residues. CDR3 bases: TGTGCCAGCCTCAGGCCGCTAGCGGGAGCAGATACGCAGTATTTT. Translated: CASLRPLAGADTQYF.

The genes are TRBV25-1 and TRBJ1-1; 10 bases align to TRBD1. Germline CDR1 reads MGHDK; CDR2 reads SYGVNS. V lost 0 bases and J lost 3; bases outside the gene matches: 1. The CDR3 runs to 15 residues. CDR3: CASSEYGTGDTEAFF. The DNA for the CDR3 is TGTGCCAGCAGTGAATACGGGACAGGGGACACTGAAGCTTTCTTT.

The V gene is TRBV7-2, the J gene TRBJ2-1; perhaps TRBD2 as D (6 bases). From germline, CDR1 is SGHTA and CDR2 FQGNSA. Trimming took off 4 bases at V and 7 bases at J, with 20 bases between the two ends. This CDR3 is 16 amino acids long. CDR3 bases: TGTGCCAGCAGCTCCCCAATAGCGGAACGACTTAATGAGCAGTTCTTC. It translates to CASSSPIAERLNEQFF.

The rearrangement links TRBV7-6 to TRBJ1-5, with unresolved D. Germline CDR1 and CDR2: SGHVS and FNYEAQ. V was trimmed by 0 bases and J by 5 bases, leaving 5 bases between them. This CDR3 spans 13 amino acids. DNA of the CDR3: TGTGCCAGCAGCTTAGCGCTTGATCAGCCCCAGCATTTT. This encodes CASSLALDQPQHF.

This rearrangement joins TRBV6-5 to TRBJ1-4; D possibly corresponds to TRBD1 (5 bases). Trimming took off 4 bases at V and 8 bases at J, with 14 bases between the two ends. This CDR3 is built from 14 residues. Germline V gives CDR1 MNHEY, CDR2 SVGAGI. The CDR3 loop is CASSSGGLDEKLFF. The CDR3 bases are TGTGCCAGCAGTTCTGGGGGTTTGGACGAAAAACTGTTTTTT.

The chain uses TRBV11-2 and TRBJ1-1, with TRBD1 matching 8 bases. The CDR3 covers 15 residues. CDR1 is SGHAT, CDR2 FQNNGV, per germline. The trim removed 3 bases at V and 6 bases at J, leaving 9 bases unmatched. The CDR3, as DNA: TGTGCCAGCAGCTTCCTCACAGGGGGAACATCTGAAGCTTTCTTT. Protein: CASSFLTGGTSEAFF.

This chain joins TRBV5-4 and TRBJ1-1; D is ambiguous. CDR1 SGHNT and CDR2 YYREEE come from the germline V gene (reference sequence). V gave up 0 bases and J gave up 1 base, with 7 bases separating them. This CDR3 is built from 14 residues. The CDR3 is CASSLALQNTEAFF. The CDR3 DNA reads as TGTGCCAGCAGCTTGGCCCTACAGAACACTGAAGCTTTCTTT.

This clone was counted once. The chain carries TRBV4-1 and TRBJ2-3; 7 bases match TRBD1. CDR1 is MGHRA and CDR2 is YSYEKL in the germline V gene. Unmatched junction bases numbered 9, after V lost 3 bases and J lost 6 bases. The length of the CDR3 is 15 residues. CDR3 sequence: CASSHNDRAVDTQYF. DNA of the CDR3: TGCGCCAGCAGCCATAACGACAGGGCGGTGGATACGCAGTATTTT.

The rearrangement uses TRBV14 and TRBJ1-1, with D maybe TRBD1 (5 bases). With 3 bases removed from V and 6 bases from J, the gap between germline ends came to 14 bases. Germline V gene data show CDR1 as SGHDN and CDR2 as FVKESK. This CDR3 is built from 14 residues. The CDR3 nucleotides read TGTGCCAGCAGCCATCAGGGACGGTATGCTGAAGCTTTCTTT. Translating gives CASSHQGRYAEAFF.

The V and J genes are TRBV6-6 and TRBJ2-1, with D perhaps matching TRBD1 or TRBD2 (5 bases each). This CDR3 comprises 12 residues. V dropped 0 bases and J dropped 12 bases, with 9 bases sitting between them. The germline V gene has CDR1 MNHNY and CDR2 SVGAGI (reference sequence). The chain's CDR3 is CASSYSRDVQFF. CDR3 nucleotide sequence: TGTGCCAGCAGTTACTCCAGGGACGTGCAGTTCTTC.

This chain joins TRBV6-6 and TRBJ2-1; D is unclear. Germline loops: CDR1 MNHNY, CDR2 SVGAGI (reference sequence). This CDR3 is built from 13 residues. The V end was cut by 3 bases, the J end by 6 bases, with 9 bases between. As DNA, the CDR3 is TGTGCCAGCAGTTATCCTGGAACCAATGAGCAGTTCTTC. Translating gives CASSYPGTNEQFF.

The rearrangement links TRBV6-5 to TRBJ2-1; D is uncertain. V lost 0 bases and J 5 bases, leaving 5 bases between the germline ends. This CDR3 region has 13 residues. Per germline, CDR1 MNHEY and CDR2 SVGAGI. In DNA form, the CDR3 reads TGTGCCAGCAGTTACTCGGCCGACAATGAGCAGTTCTTC. Its translation is CASSYSADNEQFF.

This clone was seen once. The rearrangement joins TRBV6-6 to TRBJ2-3; the D gene is possibly TRBD2 (5 bases). Trimming left V 5 bases short and J 0 bases short, with 9 bases between. The CDR3 spans 14 residues. Germline loops: CDR1 MNHNY, CDR2 SVGAGI (reference sequence). The CDR3 sequence: CASSSPGSTDTQYF. The CDR3 DNA reads TGTGCCAGCAGTAGTCCGGGAAGCACAGATACGCAGTATTTT.

The chain couples TRBV18 to TRBJ2-1, with TRBD2 matching over 13 bases. There are 17 residues in the CDR3. Germline CDR1 and CDR2: KGHSH and LQKENI. After removal of 2 bases from V and 5 bases from J, the junction contained 6 bases not matched to a gene. In nucleotides, the CDR3 is TGTGCCAGCTCACCAGCTACTAGCGGGGGGGCTAACAATGAGCAGTTCTTC. It translates to CASSPATSGGANNEQFF. Full variable domain (missing parts from reference TRBV18 and TRBJ2-1): NAGVMQNPRHLVRRRGQEARLRCSPMKGHSHVYWYRQLPEEGLKFMVYLQKENIIDESGMPKERFSAEFPKEGPSILRIQQVVRGDSAAYFCASSPATSGGANNEQFFGPGTRLTVL.

CDR3 bases: TGTGCCAGCTTAGGTTTCTCCGGGGGTTGTACTGAAGCTTTCTTT. Translation: CASLGFSGGCTEAFF. The chain joins TRBV9 to TRBJ1-1, with D perhaps TRBD1 (5 bases). The ends were cut back, 7 bases at V and 5 bases at J, with 21 bases in the middle. The CDR3 runs 15 residues. Germline values: CDR1 SGDLS, CDR2 YYNGEE.

This clone was picked up one time. The rearrangement joins TRBV25-1 to TRBJ1-3, with TRBD1 as a possible D gene (5 bases). CDR1 is MGHDK, CDR2 SYGVNS, per germline. CDR3 length: 15 residues. Trimming removed 2 bases at V and 1 base at J, with 9 bases between. CDR3: CASSEAGGSGNTIYF. CDR3 nucleotide sequence: TGTGCCAGCAGTGAAGCCGGGGGATCTGGAAACACCATATATTTT.